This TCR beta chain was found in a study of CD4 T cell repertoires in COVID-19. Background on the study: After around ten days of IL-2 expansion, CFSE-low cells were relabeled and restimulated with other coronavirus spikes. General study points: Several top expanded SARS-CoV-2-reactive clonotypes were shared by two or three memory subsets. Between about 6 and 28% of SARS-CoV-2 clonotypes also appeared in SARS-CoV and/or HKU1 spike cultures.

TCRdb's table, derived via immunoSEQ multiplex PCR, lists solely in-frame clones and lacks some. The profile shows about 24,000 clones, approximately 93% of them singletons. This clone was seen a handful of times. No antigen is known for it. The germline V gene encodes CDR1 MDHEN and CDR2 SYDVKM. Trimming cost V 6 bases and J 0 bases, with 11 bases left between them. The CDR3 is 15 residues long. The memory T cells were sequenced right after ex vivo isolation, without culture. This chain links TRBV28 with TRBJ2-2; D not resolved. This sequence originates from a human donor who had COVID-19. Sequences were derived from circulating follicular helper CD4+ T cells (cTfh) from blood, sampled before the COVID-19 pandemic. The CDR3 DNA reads TGTGCCAGCAGCAAATCAAGCGCGAACACCGGGGAGCTGTTTTTT. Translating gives CASSKSSANTGELFF.